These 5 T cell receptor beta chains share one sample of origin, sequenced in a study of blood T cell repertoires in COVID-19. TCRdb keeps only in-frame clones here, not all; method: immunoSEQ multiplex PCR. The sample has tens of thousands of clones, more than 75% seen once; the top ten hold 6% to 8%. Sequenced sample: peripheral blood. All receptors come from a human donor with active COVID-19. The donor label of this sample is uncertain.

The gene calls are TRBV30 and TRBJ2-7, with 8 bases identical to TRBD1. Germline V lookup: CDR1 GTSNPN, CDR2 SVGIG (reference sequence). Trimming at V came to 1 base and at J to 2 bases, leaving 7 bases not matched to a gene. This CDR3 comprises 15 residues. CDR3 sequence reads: CAWSGRGQVPYEQYF. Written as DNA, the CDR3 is TGTGCCTGGAGTGGCCGGGGACAGGTACCCTACGAGCAGTACTTC.

CDR3 nucleotides: TGTGCCTGGAGTGTATTGAGGGAAGGGGGGGATCCTGGAAACACCATATATTTT. Amino acids: CAWSVLREGGDPGNTIYF. J is TRBJ1-3 and V is TRBV30; D is perhaps TRBD1 (6 bases). V was shortened by 0 bases and J by 2 bases, with 20 bases between the two germline ends. The CDR3 totals 18 residues. CDR1 and CDR2 from the germline V gene are GTSNPN and SVGIG (reference sequence).

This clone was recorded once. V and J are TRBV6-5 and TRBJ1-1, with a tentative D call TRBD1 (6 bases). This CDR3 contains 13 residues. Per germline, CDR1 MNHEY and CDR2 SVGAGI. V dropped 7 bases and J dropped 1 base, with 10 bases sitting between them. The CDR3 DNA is TGTGCCAGCACGGGGGGCCGGAACACTGAAGCTTTCTTT. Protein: CASTGGRNTEAFF.

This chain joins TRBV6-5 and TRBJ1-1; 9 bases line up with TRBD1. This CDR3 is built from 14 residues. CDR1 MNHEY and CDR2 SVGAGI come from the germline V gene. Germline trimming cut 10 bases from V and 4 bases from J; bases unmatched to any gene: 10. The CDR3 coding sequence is TGTGCCACCAGGGACAGGGTCGTCGTCACTGAAGCTTTCTTT. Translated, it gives CATRDRVVVTEAFF.

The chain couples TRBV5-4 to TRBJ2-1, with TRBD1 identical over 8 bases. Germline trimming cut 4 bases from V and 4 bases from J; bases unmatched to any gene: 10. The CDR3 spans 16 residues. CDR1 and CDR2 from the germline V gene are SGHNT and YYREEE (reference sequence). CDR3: CASSTDRGVNYNEQFF. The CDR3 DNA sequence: TGTGCCAGCAGCACCGACAGGGGTGTAAATTACAATGAGCAGTTCTTC.